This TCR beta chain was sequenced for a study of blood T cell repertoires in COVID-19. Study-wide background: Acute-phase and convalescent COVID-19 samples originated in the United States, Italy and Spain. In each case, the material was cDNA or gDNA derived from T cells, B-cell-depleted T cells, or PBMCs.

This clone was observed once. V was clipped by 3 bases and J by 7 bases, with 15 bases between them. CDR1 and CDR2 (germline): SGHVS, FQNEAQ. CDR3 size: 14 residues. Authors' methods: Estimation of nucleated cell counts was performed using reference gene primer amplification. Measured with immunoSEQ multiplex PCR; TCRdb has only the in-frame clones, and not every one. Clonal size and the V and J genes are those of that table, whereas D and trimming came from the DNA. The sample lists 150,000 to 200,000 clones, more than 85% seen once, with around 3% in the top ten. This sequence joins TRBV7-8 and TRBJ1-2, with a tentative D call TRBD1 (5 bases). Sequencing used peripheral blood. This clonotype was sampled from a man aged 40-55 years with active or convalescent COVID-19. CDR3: CASSFSEGFSGYTF. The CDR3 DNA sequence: TGTGCCAGCAGCTTTTCGGAGGGGTTCAGTGGCTACACCTTC.